A selection of T cell receptor beta chains follows, all from one sample in a study of T cells in Graves' hyperthyroidism and ophthalmopathy. Using its own MiXCR run on the multiplex PCR reads, TCRdb lists one record per CDR3 protein. The sample contains about 540,000 distinct CDR3 sequences, approximately 44% of which appear only once. The sequenced sample consisted of peripheral blood or thyroid tissue (not recorded which). The receptors were gathered from a woman aged 18-29 years with Graves' hyperthyroidism. Each CDR3 is given with its conserved first and last residue. A D gene is named only where the DNA matches it firmly. Not all rows give a size; the values are once, few, many and, for expanded clones, a class.

clone size	V gene	D gene	J gene	CDR3 length	CDR3 DNA	CDR3 protein
NA	TRBV10-2	NA	TRBJ2-7	12	TGCGCCAGCAGTGTGAGTCTAAGGGAGCAGTACTTC	CASSVSLREQYF
few	TRBV7-6	TRBD1	TRBJ1-4	14	TGTGCCAGCAGCGCCCGGACAGGGGGAGAAAAACTGTTTTTT	CASSARTGGEKLFF
many	TRBV11-2	NA	TRBJ2-7	11	TGTGCCAGCAGTCGTTCACAGCTTCAGTACTTC	CASSRSQLQYF
NA	TRBV4-1	NA	TRBJ1-1	15	TGCGCCAGCAGCCTCCAGACAGAGCGGAACACTGAAGCTTTCTTT	CASSLQTERNTEAFF
few	TRBV12-3/TRBV12-4	NA	TRBJ1-2	13	TGTGCCAGCAGCCGACAGGAGAGGGATGGCTACACCTTC	CASSRQERDGYTF
many	TRBV24-1	TRBD1	TRBJ2-7	13	TGTGCCACCAGTGAGAACAGGGGGAGCGAGCAGTACTTC	CATSENRGSEQYF
many	TRBV24-1	NA	TRBJ1-5	15	TGTGCCACCGCGGATGGGGACATAAGCAATCAGCCCCAGCATTTT	CATADGDISNQPQHF
NA	TRBV10-3	NA	TRBJ2-6	18	TGTGCCATCAGTGAGGGACGGGAGATCAACTCTGGGGCCAACGTCCTGACTTTC	CAISEGREINSGANVLTF
NA	TRBV7-9	NA	TRBJ1-1	14	TGTGCCAGCAGCCCTAGTAGAGGGAACACTGAAGCTTTCTTT	CASSPSRGNTEAFF
NA	TRBV11-3	NA	TRBJ2-1	8	TGTGCCAGCAGCTTAGAATTCTTC	CASSLEFF